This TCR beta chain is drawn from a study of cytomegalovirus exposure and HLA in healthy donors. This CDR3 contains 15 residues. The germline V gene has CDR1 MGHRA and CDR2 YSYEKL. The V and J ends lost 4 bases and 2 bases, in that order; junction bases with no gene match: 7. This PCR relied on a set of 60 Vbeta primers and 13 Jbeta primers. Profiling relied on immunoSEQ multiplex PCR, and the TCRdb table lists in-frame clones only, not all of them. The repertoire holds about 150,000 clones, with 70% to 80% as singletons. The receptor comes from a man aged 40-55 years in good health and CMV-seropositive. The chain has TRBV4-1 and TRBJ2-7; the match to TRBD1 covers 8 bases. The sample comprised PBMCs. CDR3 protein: CASSLAGQGAYEQYF. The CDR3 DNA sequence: TGCGCCAGCAGCCTCGCCGGACAGGGTGCCTACGAGCAGTACTTC.